This is a list of T cell receptor beta chains from one sample in a study of CD8 T cells in ankylosing spondylitis. TCRdb reprocessed the 5' RACE reads via MiXCR and lists one record per CDR3 protein. The sample yields about 250,000 distinct CDR3 sequences, around 32% seen once. The specimen was blood, either unsorted or a sorted T cell fraction (not recorded which). The receptors come from a male donor with ankylosing spondylitis or in good health (not recorded which). Each CDR3 is given with its conserved first and last residue. D genes are given only for firm matches.

V	D	J	CDR3
TRBV10-3	TRBD2	TRBJ2-3	CAIRGTSGGTDTQYF
TRBV12-3/TRBV12-4	.	TRBJ1-1	CASRAGFLTEAFF
TRBV12-3/TRBV12-4	.	TRBJ1-6	CASRWGRRSYNSPLHF
TRBV12-3/TRBV12-4	.	TRBJ2-3	CASSLFAGSTDTQYF
TRBV7-8	.	TRBJ2-3	CASSLAPRGGLTDTQYF
TRBV12-3/TRBV12-4	.	TRBJ2-1	CASSLKVGAYNEQFF
TRBV5-6	.	TRBJ2-5	CASSLRQVATQYF
TRBV6-5	.	TRBJ2-7	CASSHTTGYEQYF
TRBV4-2	.	TRBJ1-2	CASSPRGGSNYGYTF
TRBV5-1	.	TRBJ2-2	CASSPGTLNTGELFF
TRBV6-1	TRBD2	TRBJ2-7	CASSTLAGNYEQYF
TRBV27	.	TRBJ1-1	CASSLAEGGTEAFF
TRBV6-1	.	TRBJ1-1	CASSEAGRANTEAFF
TRBV7-9	TRBD1	TRBJ1-5	CASSITGDQPQHF
TRBV5-1	.	TRBJ2-1	CASSSQRGSHQEQFF
TRBV7-2	TRBD2	TRBJ2-1	CASSLVRLAVYNEQFF
TRBV20-1	.	TRBJ2-1	CSARDQAGTYNEQFF
TRBV5-6	.	TRBJ1-2	CASSLGWSAANYGYTF
TRBV5-1	.	TRBJ2-3	CASSEDGTITDTQYF
TRBV12-3/TRBV12-4	.	TRBJ2-7	CASSFLGASSYEQYF
TRBV3-1	.	TRBJ2-5	CASSQRVAIQETQYF
TRBV20-1	.	TRBJ2-7	CSARSGRGLGYEQYF
TRBV11-1	TRBD2	TRBJ2-5	CASSVGIGTSGGQETQYF
TRBV12-3/TRBV12-4	.	TRBJ2-7	CASSDRGDEQYF
TRBV6-5	TRBD1	TRBJ1-3	CASSYQGQGSGNTIYF
TRBV20-1	.	TRBJ1-5	CSASGHEDSNQPQHF
TRBV7-9	TRBD2	TRBJ2-7	CASSHLGGYEQYF
TRBV12-3/TRBV12-4	.	TRBJ2-2	CASSLSAYVNTGELFF
TRBV10-3	TRBD1	TRBJ2-7	CAISGTGSHEQYF
TRBV6-1	.	TRBJ2-5	CASSPDWNQETQYF
TRBV20-1	.	TRBJ2-1	CSARDWTAFNEQFF
TRBV5-1	TRBD1	TRBJ1-1	CASSLSPTGADTEAFF
TRBV20-1	.	TRBJ2-1	CSARVLENIHNEQFF
TRBV7-8	TRBD1	TRBJ2-1	CASSLEGTGNEQFF
TRBV27	.	TRBJ2-6	CASSGQEGLDVLTF
TRBV12-3/TRBV12-4	.	TRBJ2-2	CASSLSPRSTGELFF
TRBV27	TRBD1	TRBJ1-2	CASKDRGNYGYTF
TRBV12-3/TRBV12-4	.	TRBJ2-3	CASSLRGSGPSTDTQYF
TRBV20-1	.	TRBJ1-1	CSAGDGKNTEAFF
TRBV29-1	.	TRBJ2-3	CSVETTFTYSSTDTQYF
TRBV10-3	TRBD1	TRBJ1-2	CASQRQGAGGYTF
TRBV4-1	TRBD1	TRBJ1-1	CASSLSPRGPEAFF
TRBV6-5	.	TRBJ2-7	CASSYSRSSYYEQYF
TRBV12-3/TRBV12-4	.	TRBJ1-2	CASSLLERDGYTF
TRBV29-1	.	TRBJ2-1	CSVEVLPGTSSYNEQFF
TRBV7-6	.	TRBJ1-1	CASSLSAGRGEAFF
TRBV10-3	.	TRBJ2-2	CAISESNPANTGELFF
TRBV7-9	.	TRBJ2-1	CASSFGGGNNEQFF
TRBV12-3/TRBV12-4	TRBD1	TRBJ2-6	CASSWTGGYGANVLTF
TRBV20-1	.	TRBJ1-1	CSAPPVGSPEAFF
TRBV5-5	TRBD1	TRBJ2-7	CASSSGTGLYEQYF
TRBV20-1	TRBD2	TRBJ2-1	CSARDGTSGDNEQFF
TRBV27	.	TRBJ2-5	CASSLSGAGTQYF
TRBV20-1	.	TRBJ2-3	CSAGGRGRTDTQYF
TRBV5-4	TRBD1	TRBJ2-1	CASSPGTGGFNEQFF
TRBV20-1	TRBD1	TRBJ1-6	CSAPQDRGLSPLHF
TRBV25-1	TRBD1	TRBJ2-7	CASSEWGQGPPYEQYF
TRBV10-3	.	TRBJ2-3	CAIREPQGQNTDTQYF
TRBV4-1	.	TRBJ2-1	CASSQMPIGFNYNEQFF
TRBV6-5	TRBD1	TRBJ1-1	CASSWGQLNTEAFF